What follows are 30 T cell receptor beta chains derived from one specimen sequenced in a study of blood T cell repertoires in COVID-19 (dated by TCRdb to between 2020 and 2021). The library came from the immunoSEQ multiplex PCR assay. TCRdb retrieved this table from immuneACCESS and kept in-frame rearrangements only. Not all clones are present; in checked studies, unresolved V genes account for under half, and no reason is known for the remainder. For this sample there are some 60,000 clones; 70% to 90% appear just once. The top ten constitute roughly 1% of the sample. Sequencing was carried out using peripheral blood. The receptor source for this set is a man aged 70-80 years with acute or convalescent COVID-19.

This rearrangement joins TRBV10-3 to TRBJ1-6; 7 nucleotides align to TRBD1. Per germline, CDR1 ENHRY and CDR2 SYGVKD. The V gene end was trimmed by 3 bases and the J gene end by 10 bases; junction bases not matched to a gene: 6. The CDR3 contains 14 residues. CDR3 DNA sequence: TGTGCCATCAGTGATCAGGGGGGCAGATCACCCCTCCACTTT. The encoded protein is CAISDQGGRSPLHF.

The sample holds one count of this clone. The V call is TRBV5-6, the J call TRBJ1-1; tentatively, D is TRBD1 (5 bases). CDR1 and CDR2 (germline): SGHDT, YYEEEE. V was pared by 4 bases and J by 1 base, with 11 bases between. The CDR3 totals 14 residues. The CDR3 loop reads CASSTGLRNTEAFF. In nucleotides, the CDR3 is TGTGCCAGCAGCACGGGACTCCGGAACACTGAAGCTTTCTTT.

This chain uses TRBV6-1 with TRBJ2-1; 13 bases are shared with TRBD2. This CDR3 contains 17 residues. The germline CDR1 and CDR2 sequences are MNHNS and SASEGT. The V and J ends lost 2 bases and 7 bases, in that order; junction bases with no gene match: 8. The CDR3 loop is CASSEPGLAGVRNEQFF. The CDR3 DNA follows: TGTGCCAGCAGTGAACCAGGACTAGCGGGGGTACGGAATGAGCAGTTCTTC.

V and J are TRBV9 and TRBJ2-7, with 10 bases identical to TRBD1. V lost 3 bases, J lost 4 bases, and 7 bases stayed unmatched. Germline V lookup: CDR1 SGDLS, CDR2 YYNGEE. This CDR3 is 15 amino acids long. In nucleotides, the CDR3 is TGTGCCAGCAGCGCACTGACAGGGGGCATGTACGAGCAGTACTTC. It specifies CASSALTGGMYEQYF.

V usage is TRBV18 and J usage is TRBJ2-2; D possibly corresponds to TRBD1 (6 bases). Trimming shortened V by 1 base and J by 0 bases, and 9 bases separated the two germline ends. CDR1 is KGHSH, CDR2 LQKENI, per germline. The CDR3 has 16 amino acids. The CDR3, as DNA: TGTGCCAGCTCACCACGGGCAGGGGCGAACACCGGGGAGCTGTTTTTT. It codes for CASSPRAGANTGELFF. The complete variable domain, with remaining parts taken from reference TRBV18 and TRBJ2-2, reads NAGVMQNPRHLVRRRGQEARLRCSPMKGHSHVYWYRQLPEEGLKFMVYLQKENIIDESGMPKERFSAEFPKEGPSILRIQQVVRGDSAAYFCASSPRAGANTGELFFGEGSRLTVL.

This clone has only one observation. V and J are TRBV27 and TRBJ2-7, with 8 positions matching TRBD2. The V segment lost 2 bases and the J segment 0 bases; nucleotides outside the gene matches: 12. The CDR3 covers 18 residues. Germline V gene sequence: CDR1 MNHEY, CDR2 SMNVEV (reference sequence). CDR3 in amino acids: CASSLNPPGGASSYEQYF. Here the CDR3 DNA reads TGTGCCAGCAGTTTAAACCCGCCGGGAGGGGCCAGCTCCTACGAGCAGTACTTC.

The V call is TRBV5-1, the J call TRBJ2-3; D might be TRBD2 (5 bases). The V end was cut by 2 bases, the J end by 0 bases, with 7 bases between. Germline V lookup: CDR1 SGHRS, CDR2 YFSETQ. The CDR3 is made up of 14 amino acids. The CDR3: CASSFGGSTDTQYF. CDR3 in DNA: TGCGCCAGCAGCTTTGGCGGGAGCACAGATACGCAGTATTTT.

This clone was recorded a few times. The rearrangement joins TRBV5-1 to TRBJ1-4; 10 nucleotides match TRBD1. With V trimmed by 4 bases and J by 4 bases, 4 bases remained unmatched. CDR1 and CDR2 from the germline V gene are SGHRS and YFSETQ. The CDR3 extends over 15 amino acids. The CDR3 loop reads CASSPGQGGNEKLFF. CDR3 nucleotides: TGCGCCAGCAGCCCTGGACAGGGGGGTAATGAAAAACTGTTTTTT.

About this clone: One junction end disagrees with the germline gene, perhaps due to a read error. This chain joins TRBV19 and TRBJ1-2; 7 nucleotides line up with TRBD1. Germline V CDR1 and CDR2: LNHDA, SQIVND (reference sequence). The CDR3 is 12 residues long. CDR3 loop: CAGRLRGEDYTF. In nucleotides, the CDR3 is TGTGCCGGTAGACTCAGGGGGGAGGACTACACCTTC.

The chain recombines TRBV2 with TRBJ2-3, with TRBD2 matching 11 bases. Germline lookup yields CDR1 SNHLY and CDR2 FYNNEI. Unmatched junction bases numbered 12, after V lost 6 bases and J lost 7 bases. The CDR3 consists of 16 residues. The CDR3 region has the DNA TGTGCCAGCAGGAGAAATAGCGGGAGGGTAGGAAATACGCAGTATTTT. It is translated as CASRRNSGRVGNTQYF. Full variable domain (remainder filled in from reference TRBV2 and TRBJ2-3): EPEVTQTPSHQVTQMGQEVILRCVPISNHLYFYWYRQILGQKVEFLVSFYNNEISEKSEIFDDQFSVERPDGSNFTLKIRSTKLEDSAMYFCASRRNSGRVGNTQYFGPGTRLTVL.

This chain joins TRBV24-1 and TRBJ2-2; the D is unclear. The CDR3 loop spans 12 amino acids. The V gene lost 6 bases and the J gene lost 2 bases, with 3 bases spanning the gap. Germline CDR1 reads KGHDR; CDR2 reads SFDVKD. DNA of the CDR3: TGTGCCACCAGTAGCAACACCGGGGAGCTGTTTTTT. Translated, it gives CATSSNTGELFF.

This clone has only one observation. The rearrangement uses TRBV20-1 and TRBJ1-2; weak D call: TRBD1 (5 bases). The CDR3 has 11 amino acids. Germline CDR1 DFQATT, CDR2 SNEGSKA (reference sequence). The CDR3 region is CIRRDHYGYTF. CDR3 DNA sequence: TGCATACGGAGGGACCACTATGGCTACACCTTC.

This clone was seen only once. The chain carries TRBV10-1 and TRBJ1-5; no clear D. CDR3 size: 15 residues. Germline V gives CDR1 WNHNN, CDR2 SYGVQD (reference sequence). Trimming took 2 bases from V and 7 from J, leaving 15 bases between them. The CDR3 loop reads CASSEKGGLEQPQHF. DNA for the CDR3: TGCGCCAGCAGTGAGAAGGGAGGGTTGGAACAGCCCCAGCATTTT.

The sample holds a few counts of this clone. This rearrangement joins TRBV9 to TRBJ1-1; TRBD1 aligns across 7 bases. CDR1 is SGDLS, CDR2 YYNGEE, per germline. This CDR3 spans 15 amino acids. V shed 4 bases and J 3 bases; nucleotides not matched to a gene: 9. CDR3 residues: CASSPRTGRDTEAFF. The DNA for the CDR3 is TGTGCCAGCAGCCCCAGGACAGGCCGTGACACTGAAGCTTTCTTT.

The gene calls are TRBV5-6 and TRBJ2-5; D is undetermined. The V gene lost 0 bases and the J gene lost 5 bases, with 8 bases spanning the gap. Germline CDR1 reads SGHDT; CDR2 reads YYEEEE. This CDR3 is built from 13 residues. The CDR3 region is CASSLVVGETQYF. As DNA, the CDR3 is TGTGCCAGCAGCTTGGTGGTCGGGGAGACCCAGTACTTC.

The chain is built from TRBV5-1 and TRBJ2-7; tentative D call: TRBD2 (5 bases). CDR1 is SGHRS and CDR2 is YFSETQ in the germline V gene. CDR3 length: 13 residues. Trimming removed 6 bases at V and 5 bases at J, with 15 bases between. The DNA for the CDR3 is TGCGCCAGCACCGGGTCCGGGAACCACGAGCAGTACTTC. The encoded protein is CASTGSGNHEQYF. Full variable domain (remainder filled in from reference TRBV5-1 and TRBJ2-7): KAGVTQTPRYLIKTRGQQVTLSCSPISGHRSVSWYQQTPGQGLQFLFEYFSETQRNKGNFPGRFSGRQFSNSRSEMNVSTLELGDSALYLCASTGSGNHEQYFGPGTRLTVT.

This sequence joins TRBV24-1 and TRBJ2-3; D might be TRBD1 (6 bases). Trimming left V 2 bases short and J 3 bases short, with 11 bases between. The CDR3 has 15 residues. Germline V gene sequence: CDR1 KGHDR, CDR2 SFDVKD. CDR3 in amino acids: CATSDWSRGTDTQYF. The CDR3 DNA sequence: TGTGCCACCAGTGATTGGTCCAGGGGAACAGATACGCAGTATTTT.

In its sample, this clone was seen once. The CDR3 loop is CASRPQGLGNEKLFF. The CDR3, as DNA: TGTGCCAGCAGACCACAGGGGCTGGGTAATGAAAAACTGTTTTTT. The V and J genes are TRBV6-5 and TRBJ1-4; 7 positions agree with TRBD1. The trim removed 6 bases at V and 4 bases at J, leaving 8 bases unmatched. The germline V gene encodes CDR1 MNHEY and CDR2 SVGAGI. This CDR3 spans 15 amino acids.

The chain links TRBV5-1 to TRBJ2-1; D is possibly TRBD2 (6 bases). Trimming shortened V by 4 bases and J by 9 bases, and 14 bases separated the two germline ends. CDR1 is SGHRS and CDR2 is YFSETQ in the germline V gene. The CDR3 is made up of 13 amino acids. CDR3 residues: CASSVSSVSEQFF. The CDR3, as DNA: TGCGCCAGCAGCGTGTCTAGCGTGAGTGAGCAGTTCTTC.

V usage is TRBV12-3 or TRBV12-4 and J usage is TRBJ2-4, with 9 bases lining up with TRBD2. V trimming: 1 base; J trimming: 13 bases; junction bases outside the gene matches: 5. The CDR3 is made up of 13 amino acids. The CDR3 sequence is CASSLGPAGGQYF. CDR3 DNA: TGTGCCAGCAGTTTAGGTCCAGCGGGGGGCCAGTACTTC.

V usage is TRBV9 and J usage is TRBJ2-7; tentative D call: TRBD1 (6 bases). Trimming pared 0 bases from V and 2 bases from J, leaving 12 bases between. CDR1 is SGDLS and CDR2 is YYNGEE in the germline V gene. This CDR3 contains 15 residues. The DNA for the CDR3 is TGTGCCAGCAGCGTAGGCCCAGGGGTAGCCTACGAGCAGTACTTC. Its protein is CASSVGPGVAYEQYF.

J is TRBJ1-1 and V is TRBV12-3 or TRBV12-4, with D perhaps TRBD1 (6 bases). The CDR3 runs 13 residues. V lost 6 bases and J 4 bases, leaving 12 bases between the germline ends. The CDR3: CASRTTGPTEAFF. The DNA for the CDR3 is TGTGCCAGCAGAACCACAGGGCCCACTGAAGCTTTCTTT.

V gene TRBV11-2 combines with J gene TRBJ2-7; D uncertain. The length of the CDR3 is 15 residues. Germline V gene sequence: CDR1 SGHAT, CDR2 FQNNGV. Trimming removed 0 bases at V and 3 bases at J, with 12 bases between. The CDR3 DNA reads as TGTGCCAGCAGCTTAGATGAAAGAGCTTTCTACGAGCAGTACTTC. It translates to CASSLDERAFYEQYF.

This sequence joins TRBV3-1 (or the pseudogene TRBV3-2) and TRBJ2-1; TRBD2 agrees at 11 bases. CDR1 and CDR2 (germline): LGHDT, YNNKEL (reference sequence). The CDR3 sequence is 16 residues long. Trimming removed 3 bases from V and 5 bases from J; junction bases left unmatched: 6. This CDR3 reads CASSQALAGGNNEQFF. CDR3 nucleotide sequence: TGTGCCAGCAGCCAGGCCCTAGCGGGGGGAAACAATGAGCAGTTCTTC.

The rearrangement joins TRBV29-1 to TRBJ2-7; 9 nucleotides agree with TRBD1. There are 12 residues in the CDR3. Germline-derived CDR1 and CDR2 are SQVTM and ANQGSEA. This CDR3 reads CSYGDREYEQYF. The CDR3 bases are TGCAGTTATGGGGACAGGGAATACGAGCAGTACTTC.

The V call is TRBV15, the J call TRBJ2-7; D is possibly TRBD2 (5 bases). This CDR3 contains 14 residues. CDR1 and CDR2 from the germline V gene are LNHNV and YYDKDF (reference sequence). V dropped 6 bases and J dropped 3 bases, with 15 bases sitting between them. CDR3 sequence reads: CATRYGIGNYEQYF. DNA of the CDR3: TGTGCCACCAGGTACGGGATAGGCAACTACGAGCAGTACTTC. The whole variable domain, filled in from reference TRBV15 and TRBJ2-7, reads DAMVIQNPRYQVTQFGKPVTLSCSQTLNHNVMYWYQQKSSQAPKLLFHYYDKDFNNEADTPDNFQSRRPNTSFCFLDIRSPGLGDTAMYLCATRYGIGNYEQYFGPGTRLTVT.

In DNA, the CDR3 is TGTGCCAGCAGTTTATCGGCCAGGGTAGAACAGCCCCAGCATTTT. Its protein is CASSLSARVEQPQHF. The gene calls are TRBV28 and TRBJ1-5, with D perhaps TRBD1 (5 bases). The CDR3 contains 15 residues. Trimming cost V 1 base and J 7 bases, with 14 bases left between them. Looked up from germline, CDR1 is MDHEN and CDR2 is SYDVKM. Together with reference TRBV28 and TRBJ1-5, the CDR3 gives the full variable domain: DVKVTQSSRYLVKRTGEKVFLECVQDMDHENMFWYRQDPGLGLRLIYFSYDVKMKEKGDIPEGYSVSREKKERFSLILESASTNQTSMYLCASSLSARVEQPQHFGDGTRLSIL.

J is TRBJ2-7 and V is TRBV7-2; 7 nucleotides agree with TRBD1. The CDR3 totals 16 residues. Germline loops: CDR1 SGHTA, CDR2 FQGNSA. J gave up 0 bases and V 5 bases, and 10 bases lay outside the gene matches. For the CDR3, the DNA is TGTGCCAGCAGCCGGCGGACAGGTGGCAGCTCCTACGAGCAGTACTTC. Translated, it gives CASSRRTGGSSYEQYF.

The chain recombines TRBV5-1 with TRBJ1-4, with a weak D call TRBD1 (6 bases). From germline, CDR1 is SGHRS and CDR2 YFSETQ. With 0 bases removed from V and 5 bases from J, the gap between germline ends came to 8 bases. This CDR3 has 14 amino acids. The CDR3 sequence is CASSLVQGNEKLFF. CDR3 coding DNA: TGCGCCAGCAGCTTGGTTCAGGGGAATGAAAAACTGTTTTTT.

This chain joins TRBV4-1 and TRBJ2-3, with 10 bases aligning to TRBD2. CDR1 MGHRA and CDR2 YSYEKL come from the germline V gene. The J segment lost 4 bases and the V segment lost 4 bases, leaving 5 bases of the junction unmatched. The CDR3 has 15 amino acids. CDR3 loop: CASSPSGSIADTQYF. The CDR3, as DNA: TGCGCCAGCAGCCCTAGCGGGAGTATAGCAGATACGCAGTATTTT.